The rows below give T cell receptor beta chains drawn from one sample of a study of blood T cell repertoires in COVID-19. Measured with immunoSEQ multiplex PCR; TCRdb has only the in-frame clones, and not every one. The table has around 69,000 clones, approximately 80% seen once. Sequenced material: peripheral blood. The receptors here all came from a woman between 65 and 79 years old with acute or convalescent COVID-19. The CDR3 runs from the conserved cysteine through the conserved F or W. Fields, in order: V gene, J gene, CDR3 length, clone size, D gene, CDR3 protein, CDR3 DNA. D genes are given only for firm matches. The size field is filled for only some rows; it gives once, few, many or a size class.

TRBV13	TRBJ1-2	14	NA	NA	CASSLAAGFYGYTF	TGTGCCAGCAGCTTAGCGGCAGGGTTCTATGGCTACACCTTC
TRBV27	TRBJ2-1	15	NA	NA	CASSQGASGYNEQFF	TGTGCCAGTTCGCAGGGGGCTAGCGGATACAATGAGCAGTTCTTC
TRBV7-3	TRBJ2-1	13	once	NA	CASSLGPTRQQFF	TGTGCCAGCAGCTTGGGTCCGACAAGGCAGCAGTTCTTC
TRBV5-5	TRBJ1-2	14	NA	NA	CASSLEGRGVGYTF	TGTGCCAGCAGCTTGGAAGGGAGGGGTGTTGGCTACACCTTC
TRBV18	TRBJ2-1	15	NA	NA	CASSPRQEIYNEQFF	TGTGCCAGCTCACCACGACAGGAGATTTACAATGAGCAGTTCTTC
TRBV21-1	TRBJ1-5	18	NA	NA	CASSKSSFPAGSNQPQHF	TGTGCCAGCAGCAAAAGTTCCTTTCCTGCAGGTAGCAATCAGCCCCAGCATTTT
TRBV7-9	TRBJ1-1	13	NA	NA	CASSLKGSTEAFF	TGTGCCAGCAGCTTAAAAGGGAGTACTGAAGCTTTCTTT
TRBV9	TRBJ2-3	16	NA	TRBD2	CASSPGGLAASDTQYF	TGTGCCAGCAGCCCGGGGGGGCTAGCAGCCTCGGATACGCAGTATTTT
TRBV19	TRBJ2-7	12	NA	NA	CASSYRDYEQYF	TGTGCCAGTAGCTACAGAGACTACGAGCAGTACTTC
TRBV3-1/TRBV3-2	TRBJ2-7	14	NA	TRBD1	CASSQGQATYEQYF	TGTGCCAGCAGCCAGGGACAGGCTACCTACGAGCAGTACTTC
TRBV5-4	TRBJ1-1	15	NA	TRBD1	CASRMDRAGGTEAFF	TGTGCCAGCAGGATGGACAGGGCGGGTGGCACTGAAGCTTTCTTT
TRBV4-2	TRBJ1-1	16	NA	NA	CASSPTGVEGFTEAFF	TGTGCCAGCAGCCCCACGGGGGTGGAGGGTTTCACTGAAGCTTTCTTT
TRBV28	TRBJ2-1	17	NA	TRBD1	CASSTDRGGRDYNEQFF	TGTGCCAGCAGCACGGACAGGGGAGGGCGGGACTACAATGAGCAGTTCTTC
TRBV9	TRBJ1-4	16	NA	TRBD1	CASSVGQGGLGEKLFF	TGTGCCAGCAGCGTAGGTCAAGGGGGCCTAGGTGAAAAACTGTTTTTT
TRBV9	TRBJ2-5	15	NA	TRBD1	CASSTFPDRAETQYF	TGTGCCAGCAGCACCTTTCCTGACAGGGCTGAGACCCAGTACTTC
TRBV5-1	TRBJ2-1	13	NA	TRBD1	CATSGGSYNEQFF	TGCGCCACCTCAGGGGGATCCTACAATGAGCAGTTCTTC
TRBV7-9	TRBJ2-7	11	NA	NA	CASSGTGEQYF	TGTGCCAGCAGCGGCACGGGGGAGCAGTACTTC
TRBV11-3	TRBJ1-1	12	once	NA	CASSYTGTEAFF	TGTGCCAGCAGCTACACGGGGACAGAAGCTTTCTTT
TRBV29-1	TRBJ2-2	12	NA	TRBD2	CGRGRGTGELFF	TGCGGGAGGGGTCGGGGCACCGGGGAGCTGTTTTTT
TRBV6-1	TRBJ1-2	18	few	TRBD1	CASTDWAIPGQGAYGYTF	TGTGCCAGCACTGACTGGGCAATACCCGGACAGGGGGCCTATGGCTACACCTTC
TRBV19	TRBJ1-2	17	NA	TRBD1	CASSPGTASAHLYGYTF	TGTGCCAGTAGTCCAGGGACAGCGTCTGCACACCTCTATGGCTACACCTTC
TRBV28	TRBJ1-6	17	NA	NA	CASSFGQRSSYNSPLHF	TGTGCCAGCAGTTTTGGGCAGCGGAGCTCCTATAATTCACCCCTCCACTTT
TRBV15	TRBJ2-5	17	NA	TRBD1	CATSSYDGTGTLETQYF	TGTGCCACCAGCAGTTACGACGGGACAGGGACGTTGGAGACCCAGTACTTC
TRBV11-2	TRBJ2-1	15	few	TRBD1	CASSFGDRVYNEQFF	TGTGCCAGCAGCTTCGGGGACAGGGTTTACAATGAGCAGTTCTTC